A single sample gave rise to the 6 T cell receptor beta chains below, sequenced in a study of circulating tumor DNA in untreated peripheral T-cell lymphoma. The table came from immunoSEQ multiplex PCR; TCRdb's copy has only in-frame clones and leaves some out. The sample includes 5,500 to 7,500 clones, roughly 60% of them seen just once. Sequencing was carried out using tumor tissue. The origin of the receptors is a human donor with peripheral T-cell lymphoma.

CDR3 region: CASSNPGTKETQYF. For the CDR3, the DNA is TGTGCCAGCAGCAACCCCGGGACTAAGGAGACCCAGTACTTC. This chain joins TRBV11-3 and TRBJ2-5; 7 bases match TRBD2. Germline V gene data show CDR1 as SGHNT and CDR2 as YENEEA. V shed 5 bases and J 5 bases; nucleotides not matched to a gene: 8. The CDR3 has 14 residues. The variable domain in full, completed from reference TRBV11-3 and TRBJ2-5, reads EAGVVQSPRYKIIEKKQPVAFWCNPISGHNTLYWYLQNLGQGPELLIRYENEEAVDDSQLPKDRFSAERLKGVDSTLKIQPAELGDSAVYLCASSNPGTKETQYFGPGTRLLVL.

The V and J genes are TRBV6-7 and TRBJ2-3; D possibly matches TRBD1 or TRBD2 (6 bases each). TRBV6-7 is classed as an ORF, of uncertain function. The CDR3 has 12 amino acids. V dropped 6 bases and J dropped 6 bases, with 10 bases sitting between them. CDR3 sequence: CASRSGADTQYF. The CDR3 nucleotides are TGTGCCAGCAGATCGGGGGCGGATACGCAGTATTTT.

The V gene is TRBV19, the J gene TRBJ2-1; weak D call: TRBD1 (6 bases). V was trimmed by 4 bases and J by 1 base, leaving 14 bases between them. CDR3 length equals 16 residues. Germline V CDR1 and CDR2: LNHDA, SQIVND (reference sequence). The CDR3 loop is CASSTPTGPSYNEQFF. As DNA, the CDR3 is TGTGCCAGTAGTACCCCGACAGGCCCATCCTACAATGAGCAGTTCTTC.

This chain joins TRBV23-1 and TRBJ2-4, with 8 nucleotides matching TRBD2. TRBV23-1 is an ORF, and what it does is uncertain. This CDR3 is built from 20 residues. V lost 0 bases to trimming and J lost 0 bases; unmatched junction nucleotides: 13. CDR3: CASSQSSGAGAPLAKNIQYF. The CDR3, as DNA: TGCGCCAGCAGTCAATCGTCGGGAGCGGGGGCTCCACTAGCCAAAAACATTCAGTACTTC.

The chain combines TRBV6-8 with TRBJ1-3; D not resolved. CDR1 and CDR2 from the germline V gene are MNHGY and SAAAGT. The ends were cut back, 2 bases at V and 5 bases at J, with 10 bases in the middle. This CDR3 has 14 residues. Written as DNA, the CDR3 is TGTGCCAGCAGTTACGGTCCAGCGCGAAACACCATATATTTT. Translation: CASSYGPARNTIYF.

This chain connects TRBV18 to TRBJ2-5; 8 bases map to TRBD2. Germline V lookup: CDR1 KGHSH, CDR2 LQKENI. J was trimmed by 1 base and V by 1 base; bases with no gene match: 5. This CDR3 region has 16 residues. The CDR3 bases are TGTGCCAGCTCACCACAGGGCGGGGGGCCCCAAGAGACCCAGTACTTC. Translation: CASSPQGGGPQETQYF.